The rows below give T cell receptor beta chains drawn from one sample of a study of blood T cell repertoires in COVID-19. The repertoire was sequenced with immunoSEQ multiplex PCR; TCRdb's copy has only in-frame clones and lacks some. The sample carries about 34,000 clones, more than 80% recorded once. The specimen was peripheral blood. The source of these receptors is a woman between 70 and 85 years old with acute or convalescent COVID-19. The CDR3 runs from the conserved cysteine through the conserved F or W. A D gene is named only where the DNA matches it firmly. Expanded clones are given a class, and other clones once, few, many or no size at all.

V gene,CDR3 length,D gene,clone size,J gene,CDR3 DNA,CDR3 protein
TRBV4-2,14,.,.,TRBJ1-5,TGTGCCAGCGGTTCCCCCGGGGGAAATCAGCCCCAGCATTTT,CASGSPGGNQPQHF
TRBV14,16,.,once,TRBJ1-1,TGTGCCAGCAGCCAAAGGGATTTAAGGGGTTGGACTGAAGCTTTCTTT,CASSQRDLRGWTEAFF
TRBV2,13,TRBD2,.,TRBJ2-3,TGTGCCAGCGGCGGGAGCGAGAAAGATACGCAGTATTTT,CASGGSEKDTQYF
TRBV9,15,TRBD1,.,TRBJ2-5,TGTGCCAGCAGCCTGGACAGGGGGTACCAAGAGACCCAGTACTTC,CASSLDRGYQETQYF
TRBV5-1,14,TRBD2,.,TRBJ2-7,TGCGCCAGCAGCTTGGACGGGACTACCTACGAGCAGTACTTC,CASSLDGTTYEQYF
TRBV5-6,15,TRBD1,once,TRBJ2-1,TGTGCCAGCAGCTTGTGGACAGGGCTAAGTGGGAAGCAGTTCTTC,CASSLWTGLSGKQFF
TRBV5-1,15,TRBD2,few,TRBJ2-1,TGCGCCAGCAGCTTTTTTTCGGGGGGACGAAATGAGCAGTTCTTC,CASSFFSGGRNEQFF
TRBV12-2,16,.,.,TRBJ1-5,TGTGCAAGTCGCTTACGAGGAGCCTATAGCAATCAGCCCCAGCATTTT,CASRLRGAYSNQPQHF
TRBV24-1,14,.,once,TRBJ2-7,TGTGCCACCAGTGATCCCTTAGTGGGCGACGAGCAGTACTTC,CATSDPLVGDEQYF
TRBV18,15,.,.,TRBJ1-2,TGTGCCAGCTCACCACAGGACTTAGGGAACTATGGCTACACCTTC,CASSPQDLGNYGYTF
TRBV19,15,TRBD1,.,TRBJ1-1,TGTGCCAGTAGTATAGGAGGACAGGGGTACGCTGAAGCTTTCTTT,CASSIGGQGYAEAFF
TRBV6-5,15,TRBD1,.,TRBJ2-7,TGTGCCAGCAGTTACTCTAACAGGGGCGCAGGGGAGCAGTACTTC,CASSYSNRGAGEQYF
TRBV6-5,13,.,.,TRBJ1-2,TGTGCCAGCAGTTGGGACTCCAACTATGGCTACACCTTC,CASSWDSNYGYTF
TRBV19,15,.,once,TRBJ1-1,TGTGCCAGTACCTCAGGACAGAAAACGAACACTGAAGCTTTCTTT,CASTSGQKTNTEAFF
TRBV14,15,TRBD2,.,TRBJ2-7,TGTGCCAGCAGCGACCACCGGAGCGGGGGGGACGAGCAGTACTTC,CASSDHRSGGDEQYF
TRBV6-5,14,.,.,TRBJ1-6,TGTGCCAGCAGAGGGGTTCGCAATGGTTCACCCCTCCACTTT,CASRGVRNGSPLHF
TRBV10-3,20,TRBD2,.,TRBJ2-5,TGTGCCATCAGTGAGTCGACTCTTATGGGACTAGAAGGTTCGGGAGAGACCCAGTACTTC,CAISESTLMGLEGSGETQYF
TRBV28,11,.,.,TRBJ2-7,TGTGCCAGCAGTTCGGAGCTTAATCAGTACTTC,CASSSELNQYF
TRBV27,16,TRBD1,.,TRBJ2-1,TGTGCCAGCAGTTTATCCGTGACAGGGGGCGGGAATGAGCAGTTCTTC,CASSLSVTGGGNEQFF
TRBV2,14,TRBD1,few,TRBJ1-2,TGTGCCAGCAAAGGACAGGGAGGTCCCTATGGCTACACCTTC,CASKGQGGPYGYTF
TRBV29-1,14,TRBD2,.,TRBJ2-3,TGCAGCGTTAGTCGGGGGGAAACCACAGATACGCAGTATTTT,CSVSRGETTDTQYF
TRBV27,15,.,.,TRBJ1-2,TGTGCCAGCAGTTTAGTGGGGGGACCGGACTATGGCTACACCTTC,CASSLVGGPDYGYTF
TRBV28,16,TRBD1,.,TRBJ2-3,TGTGCCAGCAGTTCCAGACGACAGGGGCTGTCGGATACGCAGTATTTT,CASSSRRQGLSDTQYF
TRBV2,13,.,.,TRBJ2-7,TGTGCCAGCAGTGCGACATTCACCTACGAGCAGTACTTC,CASSATFTYEQYF
TRBV5-6,14,.,.,TRBJ1-1,TGTGCCAGCAGCTTACGGGGGGGAGACACTGAAGCTTTCTTT,CASSLRGGDTEAFF
TRBV7-2,15,TRBD2,.,TRBJ2-3,TGTGCCAGCAGCTTAGCGGGAGGGTCCACAGATACGCAGTATTTT,CASSLAGGSTDTQYF
TRBV18,14,TRBD2,.,TRBJ2-2,TGTGCCAGCCCGGGACTAGACAATAACGGGGAGCTGTTTTTT,CASPGLDNNGELFF
TRBV5-4,14,.,once,TRBJ1-2,TGTGCCAGCAGCTTGCAGGGGCCGCCCAACGGCTACACCTTC,CASSLQGPPNGYTF